The clone carrying this TCR beta chain has more than one count but fewer than ten. Its specificity is not known. Other DNA sequences in the same sample also yield this CDR3. Cells sorted by CD45RO/CCR7/CD25/CD127/CD95/CD27 comprised CD4+ naive, central memory, regulatory and stem cell-like memory cells. The CDR3 is 12 residues long. V dropped 2 bases and J dropped 4 bases, with 5 bases sitting between them. Germline V CDR1 and CDR2: MDHEN, SYDVKM. The data originate from a study of beta chain features in type 1 diabetes. Across the whole study: Healthy donors and patients showed comparable age, gender and cell yields.

Study outcomes and limitations: TCRB CDR3 length was moderately but significantly reduced in all four CD4+ subsets of Type 1 diabetes patients.

The entirety of the isolated RNA underwent reverse transcription, so expressed TCRB transcripts were sequenced. Using immunoSEQ multiplex PCR, the repertoire was profiled, and TCRdb retains in-frame clones only, with some absent. The sample has about 660,000 clones; about 14% are singletons. Sequenced: naive CD4+ T cells from blood. The chain joins TRBV28 to TRBJ1-2; perhaps TRBD1 as D (5 bases). The TCR comes from a man aged 18 to 30 with type 1 diabetes. The CDR3 here is CASSLGGYGYTF. Here the CDR3 DNA reads TGTGCCAGCAGTTTAGGGGGCTATGGCTACACCTTC.